This T cell receptor beta chain was captured by sequencing in a study of T cell repertoires in ileal Crohn's disease. TCRdb's copy holds only in-frame clones and misses some; the assay was immunoSEQ multiplex PCR. The sample carries about 14,000 clones, 60% to 85% recorded once. V shed 6 bases and J 4 bases; nucleotides not matched to a gene: 16. Per the germline V gene, CDR1 is MNHEY and CDR2 is SMNVEV (reference sequence). This CDR3 is built from 17 residues. Study-wide results and limits: Endoscopic recurrence occurred in every patient whose clonality exceeded 26.8%.

Regarding this clone: The antigen is not known.

This rearrangement joins TRBV27 to TRBJ1-1; TRBD1 matches 8 bases. The receptor comes from an adult with Crohn's disease. The sequenced material came from ileal tissue. The CDR3 sequence: CASRRTGQGAPGTEAFF. The CDR3 DNA reads TGTGCCAGCAGACGTACAGGGCAGGGGGCTCCGGGCACTGAAGCTTTCTTT.